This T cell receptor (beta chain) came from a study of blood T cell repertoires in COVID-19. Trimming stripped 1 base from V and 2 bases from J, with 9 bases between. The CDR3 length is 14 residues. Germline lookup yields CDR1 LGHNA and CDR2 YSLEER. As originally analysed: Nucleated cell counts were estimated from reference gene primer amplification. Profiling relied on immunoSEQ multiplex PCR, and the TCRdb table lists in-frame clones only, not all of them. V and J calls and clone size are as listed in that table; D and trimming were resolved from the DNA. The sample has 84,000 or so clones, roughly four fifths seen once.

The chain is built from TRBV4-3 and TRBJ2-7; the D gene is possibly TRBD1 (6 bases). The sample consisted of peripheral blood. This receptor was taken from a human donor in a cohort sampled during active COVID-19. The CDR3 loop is CASSQGHRAYEQYF. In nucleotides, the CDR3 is TGCGCCAGCAGCCAAGGTCACAGGGCCTACGAGCAGTACTTC.